One sample yielded the 22 T cell receptor beta chains listed below, sequenced in a study of patients and donors after allogeneic stem cell transplantation (dated by TCRdb to between 2020 and 2021). The library relied on RT-PCR. Sequencing used a NextSeq 550. TCRdb itself trimmed the public reads at Q25 with fastp, ran MiXCR and retained productive beta chains. Rows matching on CDR3 protein sequence are summarized as one entry with the most common DNA and genes. Across this sample there are 110,000 or so distinct CDR3 sequences, with around 38% seen only once. The ten largest clones take up 27% of the sample. The sample consisted of blood, either unsorted or a sorted T cell fraction (not recorded which). These receptor sequences come from a human donor who was either an allogeneic HSCT recipient or a stem cell or donor lymphocyte infusion donor (not recorded which). It is not recorded whose cells these are; they may come from a transplant donor.

The chain is built from TRBV11-2 and TRBJ1-5, with D unresolved. Trimming removed 2 bases at V and 6 bases at J, with 8 bases between. Germline V gene data show CDR1 as SGHAT and CDR2 as FQNNGV. The CDR3 consists of 13 residues. Here the CDR3 reads CASSLTVGQPQHF. As DNA, the CDR3 is TGTGCCAGCAGCTTAACCGTAGGTCAGCCCCAGCATTTT.

The chain links TRBV6-5 to TRBJ2-2, with D maybe TRBD2 (6 bases). V dropped 2 bases and J dropped 10 bases, with 20 bases sitting between them. The CDR3 sequence is 16 residues long. Germline-derived CDR1 and CDR2 are MNHEY and SVGAGI. CDR3 DNA sequence: TGTGCCAGCAGTTACCTGAGGAGGGAGACGCCCACGGAGCTGTTTTTT. It codes for CASSYLRRETPTELFF.

The gene calls are TRBV7-2 and TRBJ2-3; TRBD2 matches 7 bases. The germline V gene encodes CDR1 SGHTA and CDR2 FQGNSA. V was pared by 5 bases and J by 4 bases, with 6 bases of the junction left unmatched. The CDR3 totals 14 residues. The CDR3: CASSPRRESDTQYF. The CDR3 nucleotides read TGTGCCAGCAGCCCTCGGCGGGAGTCAGATACGCAGTATTTT.

This chain connects TRBV5-5 to TRBJ2-7; either TRBD1 or TRBD2 may supply D (5 bases each). CDR3 length: 14 residues. Trimming pared 0 bases from V and 2 bases from J, leaving 9 bases between. Germline V gene sequence: CDR1 SGHKS, CDR2 YYEKEE (reference sequence). The DNA of the CDR3 is TGTGCCAGCAGCTTGGCCCCGGGACCCTACGAGCAGTACTTC. It specifies CASSLAPGPYEQYF. The full variable domain, with the rest looked up from reference TRBV5-5 and TRBJ2-7, is DAGVTQSPTHLIKTRGQQVTLRCSPISGHKSVSWYQQVLGQGPQFIFQYYEKEERGRGNFPDRFSARQFPNYSSELNVNALLLGDSALYLCASSLAPGPYEQYFGPGTRLTVT.

The chain links TRBV9 to TRBJ1-2, with 9 bases that match TRBD1. Germline-derived CDR1 and CDR2 are SGDLS and YYNGEE. The CDR3 extends over 16 amino acids. Losses at the gene ends were 0 bases for V and 4 bases for J; bases not matched to a gene: 7. The DNA for the CDR3 is TGTGCCAGCAGCGTAGGCGGACAGGGGCCTAGCTATGGCTACACCTTC. This gives the protein CASSVGGQGPSYGYTF. The full variable domain, with the rest looked up from reference TRBV9 and TRBJ1-2, is DSGVTQTPKHLITATGQRVTLRCSPRSGDLSVYWYQQSLDQGLQFLIQYYNGEERAKGNILERFSAQQFPDLHSELNLSSLELGDSALYFCASSVGGQGPSYGYTFGSGTRLTVV.

This chain connects TRBV14 to TRBJ1-1, with no clear D. V lost 0 bases and J 5 bases, leaving 7 bases between the germline ends. This CDR3 is 13 amino acids long. Germline lookup yields CDR1 SGHDN and CDR2 FVKESK. The CDR3 nucleotides read TGTGCCAGCAGCCAAGATGGTCGAACTGAAGCTTTCTTT. This sequence encodes CASSQDGRTEAFF.

V and J are TRBV20-1 and TRBJ1-5; 9 nucleotides line up with TRBD1. The V and J ends lost 6 bases and 6 bases, in that order; junction bases with no gene match: 6. The CDR3 is 13 amino acids. The germline CDR1 and CDR2 sequences are DFQATT and SNEGSKA (reference sequence). The chain's CDR3 is CSATTGGGQPQHF. The DNA of the CDR3 is TGCAGTGCCACTACAGGGGGCGGTCAGCCCCAGCATTTT.

The table lists this clonotype with a few counts. The V call is TRBV6-2 or TRBV6-3, the J call TRBJ2-1; 7 bases match TRBD2. V lost 7 bases to trimming and J lost 3 bases; unmatched junction nucleotides: 9. The CDR3 is 15 amino acids. CDR1 is MNHEY, CDR2 SVGEGT, per germline. CDR3 protein: CASTPSGQGYNEQFF. The DNA of the CDR3 is TGTGCCAGCACGCCTAGCGGCCAGGGCTACAATGAGCAGTTCTTC.

The J gene is TRBJ1-3, the V gene TRBV5-1; no clear D gene. This CDR3 is built from 11 residues. V was pared by 6 bases and J by 3 bases, with 4 bases between. The V gene's germline CDR1 is SGHRS and CDR2 YFSETQ. CDR3 DNA sequence: TGCGCCAGCACAGATGGAAACACCATATATTTT. Translating gives CASTDGNTIYF.

This clonotype was counted only a few times. The CDR3 bases are TGCAGTGCTAGTAAGGACGTCCCCCAAGAGACCCAGTACTTC. Its translation: CSASKDVPQETQYF. V is TRBV20-1 and J is TRBJ2-5; no clear D gene. Germline CDR1 and CDR2: DFQATT and SNEGSKA (reference sequence). With 3 bases removed from V and 1 base from J, the gap between germline ends came to 12 bases. The CDR3 contains 14 residues.

This clonotype occurred a few times. The rearrangement uses TRBV7-8 and TRBJ1-4; TRBD1 agrees at 8 bases. The ends lost 5 bases at V and 4 bases at J; junction bases unmatched: 6. The CDR3 length is 15 residues. Germline lookup yields CDR1 SGHVS and CDR2 FQNEAQ. CDR3 region: CASSKNRGNNEKLFF. The CDR3 DNA follows: TGTGCCAGCAGCAAGAACAGGGGGAATAATGAAAAACTGTTTTTT.

This clonotype was detected only a few times. The chain is built from TRBV7-2 and TRBJ2-2; D not certain. CDR3 length: 14 amino acids. Germline CDR1 SGHTA, CDR2 FQGNSA. Trimming stripped 5 bases from V and 4 bases from J, with 11 bases between. This CDR3 is CASSPGVATGELFF. In DNA, the CDR3 is TGTGCCAGCAGCCCTGGAGTTGCCACCGGGGAGCTGTTTTTT.

This clonotype appeared a few times. The V gene is TRBV5-5, the J gene TRBJ2-1; TRBD1 might be the D (6 bases). The CDR3 contains 16 residues. V was shortened by 0 bases and J by 6 bases, with 16 bases between the two germline ends. Germline V gene lookup returns CDR1 SGHKS and CDR2 YYEKEE (reference sequence). The CDR3, as DNA: TGTGCCAGCAGCTTGGGGGGGACAAAGACCGGCAATGAGCAGTTCTTC. It encodes CASSLGGTKTGNEQFF.

A few counts support this clonotype. The rearrangement joins TRBV20-1 to TRBJ1-1, with 8 bases matching TRBD1. The V gene end was trimmed by 5 bases and the J gene end by 1 base; junction bases not matched to a gene: 6. This CDR3 is 14 amino acids long. Germline V gene sequence: CDR1 DFQATT, CDR2 SNEGSKA (reference sequence). DNA of the CDR3: TGCAGTGCTCCTCGGACAGGGCCGAACACTGAAGCTTTCTTT. Protein product: CSAPRTGPNTEAFF.

This clonotype was counted a few times. The CDR3 here is CASSEPSGNEQFF. As DNA, the CDR3 is TGTGCCAGCAGTGAACCCTCAGGGAATGAGCAGTTCTTC. The V call is TRBV25-1, the J call TRBJ2-1, with D perhaps matching TRBD1 (5 bases). Germline CDR1 MGHDK, CDR2 SYGVNS. CDR3 length equals 13 residues. Trimming took 2 bases from V and 7 from J, leaving 9 bases between them.

The chain links TRBV6-5 to TRBJ2-2; D is tentatively TRBD1 or TRBD2 (5 bases each). Trimming left V 0 bases short and J 5 bases short, with 10 bases between. This CDR3 is 15 amino acids long. Germline V gives CDR1 MNHEY, CDR2 SVGAGI. In DNA form, the CDR3 reads TGTGCCAGCAGTTACTCGGGGGTACAGACCGGGGAGCTGTTTTTT. Translated: CASSYSGVQTGELFF.

The V and J genes are TRBV5-1 and TRBJ2-7, with D possibly being TRBD2 (5 bases). The CDR3 contains 14 residues. Germline V lookup: CDR1 SGHRS, CDR2 YFSETQ. The V and J ends lost 1 base and 4 bases respectively, with 12 bases between them. CDR3 bases: TGCGCCAGCAGCTTGTGGGGAGAAGGGTACGAGCAGTACTTC. Protein: CASSLWGEGYEQYF.

This clonotype was detected only a few times. The chain employs TRBV4-2 and TRBJ1-5; D may be TRBD1 (6 bases). V was shortened by 3 bases and J by 2 bases, with 23 bases between the two germline ends. From germline, CDR1 is LGHNA and CDR2 YNFKEQ. The CDR3 runs 19 residues. CDR3 in DNA: TGTGCCAGCAGCCAGGCTAAGGGCAGGGGAGGGATTGGCAATCAGCCCCAGCATTTT. Protein sequence: CASSQAKGRGGIGNQPQHF.

This clonotype was observed at least ten times. The chain has TRBV29-1 and TRBJ1-5, with a weak D call TRBD1 (6 bases). Germline V gene sequence: CDR1 SQVTM, CDR2 ANQGSEA. The V end was cut by 6 bases, the J end by 4 bases, with 16 bases between. The CDR3 has 14 amino acids. The CDR3 coding sequence is TGCAGCGTCTTGACAGGTGGTCGTAATCAGCCCCAGCATTTT. Translating it yields CSVLTGGRNQPQHF.

Only a few counts were recorded for this clonotype. The chain carries TRBV4-3 and TRBJ2-1; D possibly uses TRBD1 or TRBD2 (6 bases each). The CDR3 has 17 residues. V was clipped by 1 base and J by 2 bases, with 15 bases between them. Germline V lookup: CDR1 LGHNA, CDR2 YSLEER. The CDR3 nucleotides read TGCGCCAGCAGCCAAGGCCACACAGGGAGGCCCTACAATGAGCAGTTCTTC. This sequence encodes CASSQGHTGRPYNEQFF.

The chain links TRBV7-2 to TRBJ1-6; 8 bases fit TRBD1. Germline V gene lookup returns CDR1 SGHTA and CDR2 FQGNSA. The CDR3 totals 16 residues. V gave up 1 base and J gave up 9 bases; unmatched junction bases: 8. The DNA of the CDR3 is TGTGCCAGCAGCTTAGAAACCCACAGGGGGGTTTCACCCCTCCACTTT. Protein sequence: CASSLETHRGVSPLHF. Combining the CDR3 with reference TRBV7-2 and TRBJ1-6 gives the whole variable domain GAGVSQSPSNKVTEKGKDVELRCDPISGHTALYWYRQSLGQGLEFLIYFQGNSAPDKSGLPSDRFSAERTGGSVSTLTIQRTQQEDSAVYLCASSLETHRGVSPLHFGNGTRLTVT.

In this sample, this clonotype turned up a few times. The J gene is TRBJ2-7, the V gene TRBV29-1; 7 bases agree with TRBD1. The CDR3 totals 12 residues. The germline gives CDR1 SQVTM, CDR2 ANQGSEA. J was trimmed by 0 bases and V by 4 bases; bases with no gene match: 0. The CDR3 region has the DNA TGCAGCGTTGGGGACAGCTCCTACGAGCAGTACTTC. This translates into CSVGDSSYEQYF.